Below, 17 T cell receptor beta chains from the same sample are listed, as sequenced in a study of CD4 T cells in relation to SARS-CoV-2 and coronaviruses. Their target antigens are unknown. CD4+ T cells from unexposed donors were obtained before the COVID-19 pandemic (2011-2018). After about 10 days of culture, CD4+ T cells were isolated. TCRdb's table, derived via immunoSEQ multiplex PCR, lists solely in-frame clones and lacks some. The top ten hold 31% of the sample, which has more than 15,000 clones, more than 75% seen once. Sequenced material: CD4+ T cells from PBMCs, cultured in vitro. The receptors were gathered from a human donor in good health.

The rearrangement links TRBV7-2 to TRBJ1-4, with 11 bases fitting TRBD1. The germline V gene has CDR1 SGHTA and CDR2 FQGNSA. The CDR3 totals 15 residues. V dropped 4 bases and J dropped 6; count of bases not matched to a gene: 4. CDR3 in DNA: TGTGCCAGCAGCTGGACAGGGGGCGAGGATGAAAAACTGTTTTTT. Translating it yields CASSWTGGEDEKLFF. The variable domain in full, completed from reference TRBV7-2 and TRBJ1-4, reads GAGVSQSPSNKVTEKGKDVELRCDPISGHTALYWYRQSLGQGLEFLIYFQGNSAPDKSGLPSDRFSAERTGGSVSTLTIQRTQQEDSAVYLCASSWTGGEDEKLFFGSGTQLSVL.

The CDR3: CASRRGHPNSPLHF. The CDR3 DNA sequence: TGTGCCAGCAGGAGGGGGCATCCTAATTCACCCCTCCACTTT. This chain connects TRBV25-1 to TRBJ1-6, with 7 bases lining up with TRBD1. The germline CDR1 and CDR2 sequences are MGHDK and SYGVNS. V shed 6 bases and J 6 bases; nucleotides not matched to a gene: 5. The CDR3 has 14 amino acids.

This clone was observed a few times. The rearrangement uses TRBV7-8 and TRBJ2-1; no clear D. Trimming shortened V by 1 base and J by 2 bases, and 12 bases separated the two germline ends. CDR1 and CDR2 (germline): SGHVS, FQNEAQ. The CDR3 is 16 residues long. CDR3 amino acids: CASSLGTGLPYNEQFF. CDR3 DNA sequence: TGTGCCAGCAGCTTAGGAACGGGCCTTCCCTACAATGAGCAGTTCTTC.

The sample holds a few counts of this clone. V is TRBV3-1 (or the pseudogene TRBV3-2) and J is TRBJ1-5; 10 bases fit TRBD1. The CDR3 is made up of 16 amino acids. Germline V CDR1 and CDR2: LGHDT, YNNKEL (reference sequence). V trimming: 6 bases; J trimming: 6 bases; junction bases outside the gene matches: 11. The CDR3 protein is CASSPGGTGDAQPQHF. CDR3 DNA: TGTGCCAGCAGTCCTGGGGGGACAGGGGATGCTCAGCCCCAGCATTTT.

Here the CDR3 DNA reads TGTGCCATCAGTGGCCCGGCTTCTGGAAACACCATATATTTT. Translated: CAISGPASGNTIYF. The rearrangement joins TRBV10-3 to TRBJ1-3; D gene unclear. Germline CDR1 ENHRY, CDR2 SYGVKD. The CDR3 is 14 amino acids. Trimming removed 4 bases at V and 1 base at J, with 8 bases between.

The rearrangement links TRBV29-1 to TRBJ1-4, with 8 nucleotides matching TRBD1. The CDR3 contains 14 residues. V lost 3 bases, J lost 7 bases, and 7 bases stayed unmatched. Germline-derived CDR1 and CDR2 are SQVTM and ANQGSEA. The CDR3: CSVDQGQGSEKLFF. The CDR3 DNA sequence: TGCAGCGTTGACCAAGGACAGGGAAGTGAAAAACTGTTTTTT.

This chain links TRBV6-5 with TRBJ1-5; the D is unclear. The germline gives CDR1 MNHEY, CDR2 SVGAGI. The CDR3 covers 13 residues. Trimming left V 6 bases short and J 0 bases short, with 6 bases between. The CDR3 DNA reads as TGTGCCAGCAGGGCGCATAGCAATCAGCCCCAGCATTTT. This codes for CASRAHSNQPQHF.

The V and J genes are TRBV11-1 and TRBJ2-4; 7 bases align to TRBD2. J lost 5 bases, V lost 1 base, and 8 bases had no gene match. This CDR3 contains 16 residues. The germline V gene has CDR1 SGHAT and CDR2 FQDESV (reference sequence). The CDR3 DNA follows: TGTGCCAGCAGCTTAGGTGGCGGGGGTCCTCAAAACATTCAGTACTTC. Protein product: CASSLGGGGPQNIQYF.

The chain uses TRBV4-3 and TRBJ2-5; D is possibly TRBD2 (6 bases). Germline lookup yields CDR1 LGHNA and CDR2 YSLEER. The CDR3 extends over 15 amino acids. V gave up 2 bases and J gave up 3 bases, with 13 bases separating them. CDR3 sequence reads: CASSQNPGGEETQYF. The CDR3 DNA is TGCGCCAGCAGCCAAAACCCCGGAGGGGAAGAGACCCAGTACTTC.

The DNA of the CDR3 is TGCGCCAGCAGGGACCGACGCACAGATACGCAGTATTTT. Translating gives CASRDRRTDTQYF. The chain links TRBV4-3 to TRBJ2-3; D is unresolved. Trimming took 6 bases from V and 1 from J, leaving 8 bases between them. Per germline, CDR1 LGHNA and CDR2 YSLEER. CDR3 length: 13 amino acids.

The rearrangement joins TRBV2 to TRBJ2-3; 9 bases are a match to TRBD1. J gave up 3 bases and V 3 bases, and 7 bases lay outside the gene matches. CDR1 is SNHLY and CDR2 is FYNNEI in the germline V gene. The CDR3 spans 16 residues. The CDR3 protein is CASSDGIGQGTDTQYF. The CDR3 bases are TGTGCCAGCAGTGATGGGATAGGACAGGGGACAGATACGCAGTATTTT.

This chain uses TRBV3-1 (or the pseudogene TRBV3-2) with TRBJ2-7; D unresolved. CDR1 is LGHDT and CDR2 is YNNKEL in the germline V gene (reference sequence). With 0 bases removed from V and 2 bases from J, the gap between germline ends came to 8 bases. The CDR3 covers 14 residues. CDR3 protein: CASSQEPQTYEQYF. CDR3 bases: TGTGCCAGCAGCCAAGAACCTCAGACCTACGAGCAGTACTTC.

The chain couples TRBV7-9 to TRBJ1-3; D uncertain. V lost 0 bases and J 5 bases, leaving 14 bases between the germline ends. CDR3 length: 16 amino acids. Germline V gene lookup returns CDR1 SEHNR and CDR2 FQNEAQ (reference sequence). The DNA for the CDR3 is TGTGCCAGCAGCTTAGCCCTGACCATGGGAAGAAACACCATATATTTT. It codes for CASSLALTMGRNTIYF.

This clone was seen a handful of times. V is TRBV13 and J is TRBJ1-3; unclear D gene. CDR3 length: 15 residues. From germline, CDR1 is PRHDT and CDR2 FYEKMQ (reference sequence). The V and J ends lost 5 bases and 0 bases respectively, with 11 bases between them. CDR3 sequence reads: CASSDRRLSGNTIYF. Written as DNA, the CDR3 is TGTGCCAGCAGCGATCGACGGCTCTCTGGAAACACCATATATTTT.

The chain carries TRBV7-2 and TRBJ2-7; 9 bases align to TRBD2. J was trimmed by 0 bases and V by 0 bases; bases with no gene match: 0. CDR3 size: 15 residues. The germline CDR1 and CDR2 sequences are SGHTA and FQGNSA. The CDR3 DNA reads as TGTGCCAGCAGCTTAGCTAGCGGGGGCTCCTACGAGCAGTACTTC. Translated, it gives CASSLASGGSYEQYF.

This chain uses TRBV5-1 with TRBJ2-7; 7 bases fit TRBD2. CDR3 length: 14 residues. J lost 5 bases, V lost 2 bases, and 7 bases had no gene match. CDR1 is SGHRS and CDR2 is YFSETQ in the germline V gene. CDR3 coding DNA: TGCGCCAGCAGCTTCTTCCGGGGGGTCAACGAGCAGTACTTC. This sequence encodes CASSFFRGVNEQYF.

V is TRBV7-9 and J is TRBJ1-4; D is possibly TRBD1 (5 bases). V was trimmed by 2 bases and J by 6 bases, leaving 10 bases between them. Looked up from germline, CDR1 is SEHNR and CDR2 is FQNEAQ (reference sequence). The CDR3 contains 14 residues. The DNA of the CDR3 is TGTGCCAGCAGCTTATGGGGGGGGGATGAAAAACTGTTTTTT. This encodes CASSLWGGDEKLFF.